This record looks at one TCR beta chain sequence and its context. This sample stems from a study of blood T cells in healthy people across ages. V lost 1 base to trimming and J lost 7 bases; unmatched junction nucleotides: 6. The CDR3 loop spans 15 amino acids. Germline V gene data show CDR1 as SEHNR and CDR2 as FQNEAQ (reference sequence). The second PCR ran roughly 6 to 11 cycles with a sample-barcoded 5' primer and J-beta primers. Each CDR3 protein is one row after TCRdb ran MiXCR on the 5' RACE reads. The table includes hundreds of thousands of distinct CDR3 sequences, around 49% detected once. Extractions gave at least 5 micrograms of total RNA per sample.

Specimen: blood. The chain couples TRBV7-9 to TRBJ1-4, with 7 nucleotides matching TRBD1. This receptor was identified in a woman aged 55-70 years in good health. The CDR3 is CASSLGTGVGEKLFF. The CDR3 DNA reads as TGTGCCAGCAGCTTAGGGACAGGCGTTGGTGAAAAACTGTTTTTT.